The next 32 T cell receptor beta chains were all read from a single sample in a study of control samples from healthy donors and cancer patients. Libraries were prepared by immunoSEQ multiplex PCR; TCRdb keeps only in-frame clonotypes and omits some of them. This table lists about 200,000 clones. The sample was blood. These receptors were obtained from a woman in her thirties in good health.

The genes are TRBV27 and TRBJ1-1; TRBD1 matches at 11 bases. In germline, CDR1 is MNHEY, CDR2 SMNVEV (reference sequence). V gave up 3 bases and J gave up 7 bases; unmatched junction bases: 7. The CDR3 runs 15 residues. CDR3 in DNA: TGTGCCAGCAGTTTTCCTAGGACAGGGGGCGTTGAAGCTTTCTTT. Amino acids: CASSFPRTGGVEAFF.

The chain couples TRBV2 to TRBJ1-6, with D tentatively TRBD1 (6 bases). The CDR3 sequence is 18 residues long. V was cut by 5 bases and J by 0 bases, with 17 bases left in between. The germline V gene encodes CDR1 SNHLY and CDR2 FYNNEI. Written as DNA, the CDR3 is TGTGCCAGCAGTCTATTCGGGGGGCTGAGCTCCTATAATTCACCCCTCCACTTT. It is translated as CASSLFGGLSSYNSPLHF.

This sequence joins TRBV20-1 and TRBJ2-3; D is unresolved. This CDR3 comprises 10 residues. The ends were cut back, 5 bases at V and 10 bases at J, with 10 bases in the middle. In germline, CDR1 is DFQATT, CDR2 SNEGSKA (reference sequence). The CDR3 sequence is CSASRTPQYF. The CDR3 DNA sequence: TGCAGTGCTTCGAGGACCCCGCAGTATTTT.

The rearrangement joins TRBV7-3 to TRBJ2-5; unclear D gene. The ends were cut back, 5 bases at V and 3 bases at J, with 10 bases in the middle. The length of the CDR3 is 13 residues. CDR1 SGHTA and CDR2 FQGTGA come from the germline V gene. The CDR3 coding sequence is TGTGCCAGCAGCCCAGACAATAAAGAGACCCAGTACTTC. Amino acids: CASSPDNKETQYF.

This rearrangement joins TRBV10-1 to TRBJ2-3; D gene unclear. The CDR3 has 15 residues. Germline V gene lookup returns CDR1 WNHNN and CDR2 SYGVQD (reference sequence). The V end lost 5 bases, the J end lost 5 bases, and 17 bases lay between the germline ends. The CDR3 coding sequence is TGCGCCAGCAGTCCTCCTTCAATTGGGCAAGATACGCAGTATTTT. It is translated as CASSPPSIGQDTQYF.

The chain employs TRBV6-5 and TRBJ1-3; D is uncertain. The CDR3 sequence is 15 residues long. The germline CDR1 and CDR2 sequences are MNHEY and SVGAGI. V was cut by 2 bases and J by 0 bases, with 8 bases left in between. CDR3 coding DNA: TGTGCCAGCAGTTACCAGAGCTCCTCTGGAAACACCATATATTTT. Translated, it gives CASSYQSSSGNTIYF.

Comment on this clone: The same CDR3 is also encoded by other DNA sequences in this sample. The chain uses TRBV19 and TRBJ2-7, with D maybe TRBD1 (6 bases). Germline loops: CDR1 LNHDA, CDR2 SQIVND (reference sequence). The CDR3 is 13 residues long. V dropped 1 base and J dropped 6 bases, with 10 bases sitting between them. The CDR3 DNA follows: TGTGCCAGTAGTATAGTTGGGGGCGGCGAGCAGTACTTC. Its translation: CASSIVGGGEQYF.

The chain couples TRBV4-1 to TRBJ2-3, with D possibly matching TRBD1 (6 bases). V lost 1 base and J lost 2, with 10 bases in between. This CDR3 spans 15 amino acids. Per the germline V gene, CDR1 is MGHRA and CDR2 is YSYEKL. CDR3 in amino acids: CASSQVQGYTDTQYF. Here the CDR3 DNA reads TGCGCCAGCAGCCAAGTACAGGGTTACACAGATACGCAGTATTTT.

The chain employs TRBV7-6 and TRBJ2-7; 7 bases fit TRBD1. With V trimmed by 5 bases and J by 4 bases, 8 bases remained unmatched. Germline V gives CDR1 SGHVS, CDR2 FNYEAQ. The CDR3 extends over 14 amino acids. The CDR3, as DNA: TGTGCCAGCAGCCCACGGACAGGTCCTTACGAGCAGTACTTC. This codes for CASSPRTGPYEQYF.

The chain recombines TRBV27 with TRBJ2-3, with D possibly called TRBD1 or TRBD2 (5 bases each). Trimming took off 3 bases at V and 7 bases at J, with 20 bases between the two ends. This CDR3 spans 16 amino acids. Germline values: CDR1 MNHEY, CDR2 SMNVEV (reference sequence). The CDR3 nucleotides read TGTGCCAGCAGTTTTTTCACGGGGACCCTTATGTATACGCAGTATTTT. It codes for CASSFFTGTLMYTQYF.

The V gene is TRBV6-1, the J gene TRBJ2-7, with D possibly being TRBD1 or TRBD2 (5 bases each). The CDR3 runs to 13 residues. CDR1 is MNHNS and CDR2 is SASEGT in the germline V gene. Between the trimmed V and J ends, which lost 3 bases and 4 bases, there was a span of 10 bases. The DNA of the CDR3 is TGTGCCAGCAGTGAGGGACGGACATACGAGCAGTACTTC. It yields the protein CASSEGRTYEQYF.

The CDR3, as DNA: TGTGCCAGCAGCGGTACAGGGGGAAAGGGTAATTCACCCCTCCACTTT. Its translation: CASSGTGGKGNSPLHF. The chain recombines TRBV7-9 with TRBJ1-6; 8 bases are shared with TRBD1. The germline gives CDR1 SEHNR, CDR2 FQNEAQ (reference sequence). V was pared by 5 bases and J by 6 bases, with 9 bases of the junction left unmatched. This CDR3 comprises 16 residues.

V is TRBV28 and J is TRBJ1-5, with a tentative D call TRBD1 (5 bases). CDR1 and CDR2 (germline): MDHEN, SYDVKM. Trimming pared 6 bases from V and 7 bases from J, leaving 7 bases between. The CDR3 spans 11 residues. The CDR3 protein is CASSEGQPQHF. The CDR3 DNA reads TGTGCCAGCAGCGAGGGGCAGCCCCAGCATTTT.

The rearrangement joins TRBV5-8 to TRBJ1-4; TRBD1 is a possible D gene (5 bases). V lost 3 bases and J lost 5, with 14 bases in between. This CDR3 has 15 amino acids. Germline V gene lookup returns CDR1 SGHTS and CDR2 YDEGEE. CDR3 bases: TGTGCCAGCAGCTGGGCCGGGGGAGGAAATGAAAAACTGTTTTTT. Its protein is CASSWAGGGNEKLFF.

This chain joins TRBV3-1 (or the pseudogene TRBV3-2) and TRBJ1-2; 11 bases align to TRBD1. J gave up 7 bases and V 3 bases, and 4 bases lay outside the gene matches. This CDR3 is built from 14 residues. CDR1 LGHDT and CDR2 YNNKEL come from the germline V gene (reference sequence). CDR3 in DNA: TGTGCCAGCAGCCATCTGGACAGGGGGCCTGGCTACACCTTC. This translates into CASSHLDRGPGYTF.

This chain links TRBV11-3 with TRBJ2-5, with D possibly matching TRBD2 (6 bases). The CDR3 spans 14 residues. Germline loops: CDR1 SGHNT, CDR2 YENEEA. V lost 5 bases and J 0 bases, leaving 10 bases between the germline ends. CDR3 region: CASSPGSHQETQYF. The DNA of the CDR3 is TGTGCCAGCAGCCCCGGGAGTCACCAAGAGACCCAGTACTTC.

V and J are TRBV6-1 and TRBJ1-1, with 7 bases lining up with TRBD1. Germline assignment: CDR1 MNHNS and CDR2 SASEGT. With 4 bases clipped from V and 6 bases from J, the junction kept 23 bases outside the gene matches. The CDR3 is 19 amino acids. The CDR3 reads CASSVKPRTGDSPRSEAFF. In nucleotides, the CDR3 is TGTGCCAGCAGTGTTAAACCCCGGACAGGCGATTCTCCAAGGTCTGAAGCTTTCTTT.

J is TRBJ1-3 and V is TRBV5-5, with D unclear. The CDR3 spans 13 residues. Trimming stripped 4 bases from V and 0 bases from J, with 5 bases between. CDR1 and CDR2 (germline): SGHKS, YYEKEE (reference sequence). The CDR3 is CASSPGSGNTIYF. For the CDR3, the DNA is TGTGCCAGCAGCCCCGGCTCTGGAAACACCATATATTTT.

The genes are TRBV3-1 (or the pseudogene TRBV3-2) and TRBJ1-2, with D unresolved. This CDR3 is built from 13 residues. Trimming took 1 base from V and 5 from J, leaving 8 bases between them. Looked up from germline, CDR1 is LGHDT and CDR2 is YNNKEL (reference sequence). The CDR3 here is CASSQGAQYGYTF. The DNA for the CDR3 is TGTGCCAGCAGCCAAGGGGCACAGTATGGCTACACCTTC.

The genes are TRBV30 and TRBJ2-3, with a possible D match to TRBD2 (6 bases). In germline, CDR1 is GTSNPN, CDR2 SVGIG (reference sequence). Deletions cut 0 bases from V and 0 bases from J, with 10 bases between. CDR3 size: 15 residues. The CDR3 nucleotides read TGTGCCTGGAGTGTAGGAGGGGTCAGCACAGATACGCAGTATTTT. As protein: CAWSVGGVSTDTQYF.

This chain uses TRBV2 with TRBJ1-3, with D perhaps matching TRBD1 (5 bases). The ends were cut back, 4 bases at V and 3 bases at J, with 13 bases in the middle. Germline V lookup: CDR1 SNHLY, CDR2 FYNNEI. This CDR3 is 15 amino acids long. CDR3 protein: CASSGDRPGGNTIYF. CDR3 nucleotide sequence: TGTGCCAGCAGTGGGGACCGGCCAGGTGGAAACACCATATATTTT.

The V call is TRBV5-1, the J call TRBJ1-1; 7 nucleotides agree with TRBD1. With 5 bases clipped from V and 5 bases from J, the junction kept 12 bases outside the gene matches. Germline V CDR1 and CDR2: SGHRS, YFSETQ. The CDR3 loop spans 15 amino acids. Here the CDR3 DNA reads TGCGCCAGCAGTCTAGGGCAGGGGGGTGAAACTGAAGCTTTCTTT. Translating gives CASSLGQGGETEAFF.

This sequence joins TRBV19 and TRBJ1-5; D possibly corresponds to TRBD1 (5 bases). V was cut by 3 bases and J by 4 bases, with 7 bases left in between. The CDR3 length is 13 residues. Germline V gene sequence: CDR1 LNHDA, CDR2 SQIVND (reference sequence). For the CDR3, the DNA is TGTGCCAGTAGTATCAGGGAAAATCAGCCCCAGCATTTT. Translating gives CASSIRENQPQHF.

The rearrangement links TRBV28 to TRBJ1-2; TRBD1 might be the D (5 bases). The CDR3 sequence is 18 residues long. CDR1 is MDHEN and CDR2 is SYDVKM in the germline V gene. Between the trimmed V and J ends, which lost 1 base and 5 bases, there was a span of 23 bases. CDR3 sequence: CASSLFRQRGPEKYGYTF. The CDR3 nucleotides read TGTGCCAGCAGTTTATTCCGACAGAGGGGCCCCGAGAAATATGGCTACACCTTC.

CDR3 DNA sequence: TGTGCCAGCACCTACAGGGAATTGGGGACCCCCGAAGCTTTCTTT. This sequence encodes CASTYRELGTPEAFF. The chain couples TRBV28 to TRBJ1-1, with a tentative D call TRBD1 (6 bases). Trimming cost V 7 bases and J 8 bases, with 23 bases left between them. CDR1 and CDR2 (germline): MDHEN, SYDVKM. This CDR3 is built from 15 residues.

This CDR3 reads CASSQGTSGEQFF. The CDR3 DNA reads as TGTGCCAGCAGCCAGGGGACGAGCGGTGAGCAGTTCTTC. The chain recombines TRBV3-1 (or the pseudogene TRBV3-2) with TRBJ2-1; D is perhaps TRBD1 or TRBD2 (5 bases each). Trimming cost V 3 bases and J 9 bases, with 12 bases left between them. Germline V gene data show CDR1 as LGHDT and CDR2 as YNNKEL (reference sequence). This CDR3 has 13 amino acids.

The rearrangement joins TRBV3-1 (or the pseudogene TRBV3-2) to TRBJ2-5, with D perhaps TRBD2 (6 bases). This CDR3 has 14 amino acids. Germline lookup yields CDR1 LGHDT and CDR2 YNNKEL (reference sequence). The ends were cut back, 0 bases at V and 5 bases at J, with 10 bases in the middle. In nucleotides, the CDR3 is TGTGCCAGCAGCCAAGACGCGGGGTTGGAGACCCAGTACTTC. This codes for CASSQDAGLETQYF.

The chain carries TRBV5-1 and TRBJ1-1; perhaps TRBD1 as D (5 bases). Germline V lookup: CDR1 SGHRS, CDR2 YFSETQ. The length of the CDR3 is 14 residues. Trimming stripped 4 bases from V and 3 bases from J, with 13 bases between. In DNA form, the CDR3 reads TGCGCCAGCAGCCGACCGGCGGGGGACACTGAAGCTTTCTTT. Protein sequence: CASSRPAGDTEAFF.

The CDR3 sequence is CASSIEGRGTDTQYF. DNA for the CDR3: TGTGCCAGTAGTATTGAAGGCAGGGGGACAGATACGCAGTATTTT. The V gene is TRBV19, the J gene TRBJ2-3; the match to TRBD1 covers 7 bases. With 3 bases clipped from V and 3 bases from J, the junction kept 6 bases outside the gene matches. The CDR3 is made up of 15 amino acids. The V gene's germline CDR1 is LNHDA and CDR2 SQIVND (reference sequence). The variable domain in full, completed from reference TRBV19 and TRBJ2-3, reads DGGITQSPKYLFRKEGQNVTLSCEQNLNHDAMYWYRQDPGQGLRLIYYSQIVNDFQKGDIAEGYSVSREKKESFPLTVTSAQKNPTAFYLCASSIEGRGTDTQYFGPGTRLTVL.

This sequence joins TRBV7-2 and TRBJ1-2; D is possibly TRBD1 (6 bases). This CDR3 spans 15 amino acids. Between the trimmed V and J ends, which lost 5 bases and 2 bases, there was a span of 15 bases. The germline gives CDR1 SGHTA, CDR2 FQGNSA. CDR3 amino acids: CASSEIGTINYGYTF. Written as DNA, the CDR3 is TGTGCCAGCAGCGAAATCGGGACAATCAACTATGGCTACACCTTC.

The chain joins TRBV11-2 to TRBJ1-3; possibly TRBD1 for D (5 bases). V lost 2 bases to trimming and J lost 1 base, with 9 bases between them. Germline CDR1 and CDR2: SGHAT and FQNNGV. The CDR3 consists of 15 residues. The CDR3, as DNA: TGTGCCAGCAGCTTAAGGGGTCCTTCTGGAAACACCATATATTTT. Encoded protein: CASSLRGPSGNTIYF.

Comments on this clone: The junction and the germline gene differ at one end; a read error may be behind it. The rearrangement joins TRBV7-7 to TRBJ2-7; no reliable D call. CDR1 is SSHAT and CDR2 is FNYEAQ in the germline V gene (reference sequence). This CDR3 is built from 14 residues. This CDR3 is CASSPDITTYEQYF. The DNA for the CDR3 is TGTGCTAGCAGCCCCGACATAACAACCTACGAGCAGTACTTC.